The clone carrying this T cell receptor (beta chain) was counted a few times. The entry originates in a study of T cells in tuberculosis. This sample's time point: new active TB diagnosis, blood taken before or within 7 days of starting treatment. V was trimmed by 3 bases and J by 5 bases, leaving 15 bases between them. The CDR3 runs 15 residues. CDR1 is MRHNA and CDR2 is SNTAGT in the germline V gene. Generated by immunoSEQ multiplex PCR, the TCRdb table keeps only in-frame clones and is missing some. The sample has 40,000 or so clones, roughly 94% seen once. The rearrangement joins TRBV6-4 to TRBJ2-3, with D unclear. The sequences come from PBMCs, collected at tuberculosis diagnosis. The receptor comes from an adult with tuberculosis. DNA for the CDR3: TGTGCCAGCAGTGATTCGCGTTCAAATCTAGATACGCAGTATTTT. Its protein product is CASSDSRSNLDTQYF.